The clone carrying this T cell receptor beta chain has more than one count but fewer than ten. Its antigen is not identified. Germline V gene lookup returns CDR1 LNHDA and CDR2 SQIVND (reference sequence). With 0 bases removed from V and 6 bases from J, the gap between germline ends came to 15 bases. The CDR3 consists of 16 residues. For the library, individual cDNA molecules each received unique molecular identifiers. Each CDR3 protein is one row after TCRdb ran MiXCR on the RACE reads. The table shows some 90,000 distinct CDR3 sequences, with roughly an eighth occurring only once. This specimen belongs to a study of human T cells and chemical hapten exposure. Across the whole study: Enrolled patients were predominantly female and had alopecia areata, totalis or universalis. Study-wide results and limits: Relative to control repertoires, expanded TCRs gave rise to significantly more large CDR3 similarity clusters.

Time point here: patch test 2, 6 weeks after DPC sensitization. Described treatment: therapeutic diphenylcyclopropenone sensitization with weekly scalp DPC. Unfractionated whole blood served as the source for total RNA extraction. The chain carries TRBV19 and TRBJ2-1; D is ambiguous. This clonotype was obtained from a woman aged 40 to 49 with alopecia areata. Some clones in this sample may be carry-over from other donors' samples. This material consisted of whole blood, taken in connection with sensitization to the hapten diphenylcyclopropenone (DPC). DNA for the CDR3: TGTGCCAGTAGTATAGATCTAAGGACCTTAGGCAATGAGCAGTTCTTC. It codes for CASSIDLRTLGNEQFF.